This T cell receptor beta chain was documented in a study of cytomegalovirus exposure and HLA in healthy donors. Study at large: It was reported in a later analysis that the same platform had been used for the roughly 110 validation repertoires as for the roughly 670 first-cohort repertoires.

Findings and caveats of the study: Both high specificity and high sensitivity reportedly marked the classifier's diagnosis of cytomegalovirus status. Rarity characterized most TCR sequences, yet some public TCRs appeared in many donors.

A remark on this clone: Its antigen remains unidentified.

TCRdb's copy holds only in-frame clones and misses some; the assay was immunoSEQ multiplex PCR. Here the sample spans some 220,000 clones, around 90% being singletons. Separation from the roughly 700-subject first cohort characterized the roughly 120-subject validation cohort, to which the donors belonged. Trimming at V came to 6 bases and at J to 5 bases, leaving 0 bases not matched to a gene. CDR3 length: 13 residues. The germline V gene encodes CDR1 LNHDA and CDR2 SQIVND (reference sequence). The specimen was PBMCs. The sequence was collected from a young woman in good health and CMV-seronegative. J is TRBJ2-7 and V is TRBV19; 14 bases are a match to TRBD2. CDR3: CASRGLAGDEQYF. In DNA form, the CDR3 reads TGTGCCAGTAGGGGACTAGCGGGAGACGAGCAGTACTTC.